Below are 14 T cell receptor beta chains sequenced from a single sample in a study of blood T cells in healthy people across ages. Using a J-beta primer mix together with a sample-barcoded 5' primer, a second PCR was run for roughly 7 to 12 cycles. From the 5' RACE reads, TCRdb called clonotypes with MiXCR, one entry per CDR3 protein. This sample has 660,000 or so distinct CDR3 sequences, with about 53% found just once. Sequencing was done on a sample of blood. All receptors come from a man aged 55 to 70 in good health.

This clonotype occurred a few times. V gene TRBV20-1 combines with J gene TRBJ2-7; possibly TRBD1 for D (5 bases). The CDR3 is made up of 15 amino acids. Germline V gene lookup returns CDR1 DFQATT and CDR2 SNEGSKA (reference sequence). Trimming cost V 0 bases and J 4 bases, with 16 bases left between them. CDR3 amino acids: CSARDQGRIYYEQYF. The CDR3 DNA sequence: TGCAGTGCTAGAGATCAGGGCAGGATTTATTACGAGCAGTACTTC.

The sample holds one count of this clonotype. One junction end does not reproduce the germline sequence, and a read error may be involved. The gene calls are TRBV7-2 and TRBJ1-2; maybe TRBD1 (6 bases). Germline CDR1 reads SGHTA; CDR2 reads FQGNSA. The CDR3 consists of 14 residues. CDR3 nucleotides: TGTGCCAGCAGCTTAGGAGGGGGGGAGTATGGCCACACCTTC. This gives the protein CASSLGGGEYGHTF.

This clonotype was detected a few times. This chain links TRBV18 with TRBJ2-7; D possibly corresponds to TRBD2 (6 bases). The CDR3 covers 16 residues. CDR1 and CDR2 (germline): KGHSH, LQKENI. V was clipped by 3 bases and J by 2 bases, with 17 bases between them. CDR3 residues: CASSPSTGTGAYEQYF. CDR3 DNA sequence: TGTGCCAGCTCACCGTCGACCGGGACTGGCGCCTACGAGCAGTACTTC. Full variable domain (missing parts from reference TRBV18 and TRBJ2-7): NAGVMQNPRHLVRRRGQEARLRCSPMKGHSHVYWYRQLPEEGLKFMVYLQKENIIDESGMPKERFSAEFPKEGPSILRIQQVVRGDSAAYFCASSPSTGTGAYEQYFGPGTRLTVT.

V is TRBV10-3 and J is TRBJ2-4, with TRBD1 matching 9 bases. Near its end, the DNA agrees better with TRBJ2-7, so the J call may be wrong. CDR3 size: 13 residues. Germline V gives CDR1 ENHRY, CDR2 SYGVKD. The CDR3 here is CATSQGAPYEQYF. The CDR3 DNA sequence: TGTGCCACCTCACAGGGGGCTCCCTACGAGCAGTACTTC.

The chain combines TRBV12-3 or TRBV12-4 with TRBJ2-7; 8 bases align to TRBD1. Trimming removed 6 bases from V and 2 bases from J; junction bases left unmatched: 9. This CDR3 spans 15 amino acids. CDR3 coding DNA: TGTGCCAGCAGAAGGACAGGGAATCCCACCTACGAGCAGTACTTC. It encodes CASRRTGNPTYEQYF.

The V gene is TRBV19, the J gene TRBJ1-5; D perhaps matches TRBD1 (6 bases). Per germline, CDR1 LNHDA and CDR2 SQIVND (reference sequence). The V end was cut by 5 bases, the J end by 5 bases, with 19 bases between. There are 16 residues in the CDR3. As DNA, the CDR3 is TGTGCCAGTAGTCCCCTAACGACAGGCGGGGATCAGCCCCAGCATTTT. Translating it yields CASSPLTTGGDQPQHF.

The V call is TRBV11-2, the J call TRBJ1-5; possibly TRBD1 for D (6 bases). V shed 4 bases and J shed 4 bases, with 11 bases lying between them. This CDR3 is built from 14 residues. The V gene's germline CDR1 is SGHAT and CDR2 FQNNGV. CDR3 sequence (DNA): TGTGCCAGCAGCTCCGGACAGACTAATCAGCCCCAGCATTTT. It is translated as CASSSGQTNQPQHF.

The V gene is TRBV10-3, the J gene TRBJ2-7, with D perhaps TRBD1 or TRBD2 (7 bases each). This CDR3 region has 14 residues. Per germline, CDR1 ENHRY and CDR2 SYGVKD. V shed 10 bases and J shed 0 bases, with 16 bases lying between them. CDR3 amino acids: CATEQGGNSYEQYF. In nucleotides, the CDR3 is TGTGCCACCGAGCAGGGGGGGAACTCCTACGAGCAGTACTTC.

The chain has TRBV29-1 and TRBJ1-1; D gene ambiguous. This CDR3 region has 13 residues. V lost 4 bases, J lost 0 bases, and 9 bases lay in between. The V gene's germline CDR1 is SQVTM and CDR2 ANQGSEA. CDR3 residues: CSVAEEMNTEAFF. CDR3 nucleotide sequence: TGCAGCGTTGCCGAGGAGATGAACACTGAAGCTTTCTTT.

The chain uses TRBV15 and TRBJ2-1, with D perhaps TRBD2 (6 bases). V was trimmed by 4 bases and J by 3 bases, leaving 13 bases between them. The germline gives CDR1 LNHNV, CDR2 YYDKDF (reference sequence). The CDR3 has 15 amino acids. The CDR3 region is CATSKNRGYYNEQFF. Here the CDR3 DNA reads TGTGCCACCAGCAAAAATCGGGGGTACTACAATGAGCAGTTCTTC.

This rearrangement joins TRBV20-1 to TRBJ2-1, with TRBD2 matching 11 bases. Germline V gives CDR1 DFQATT, CDR2 SNEGSKA (reference sequence). The CDR3 loop spans 14 amino acids. This chain's CDR3 is CSLAGGLSYNEQFF. The CDR3 nucleotides are TGCAGCCTAGCGGGGGGCCTCTCCTACAATGAGCAGTTCTTC.

The chain employs TRBV18 and TRBJ1-5; a possible D gene is TRBD1 (5 bases). Germline V gene sequence: CDR1 KGHSH, CDR2 LQKENI. Trimming cost V 8 bases and J 4 bases, with 15 bases left between them. This CDR3 contains 14 residues. The CDR3 reads CASSPGGGNQPQHF. Written as DNA, the CDR3 is TGTGCCAGCAGCCCCGGTGGGGGGAATCAGCCCCAGCATTTT.

With regard to this clonotype: The junction shows a germline mismatch at one end, possibly a read error. This chain links TRBV7-7 with TRBJ2-5; D possibly corresponds to TRBD2 (6 bases). The V gene's germline CDR1 is SSHAT and CDR2 FNYEAQ (reference sequence). The CDR3 runs to 13 residues. CDR3 coding DNA: TGTACCAGCAGCCTACGGGAGCAAGAGACCCAGTACTTC. Its protein is CTSSLREQETQYF.

This clonotype came up a few times. V usage is TRBV6-5 and J usage is TRBJ2-5; either TRBD1 or TRBD2 may fit D (5 bases each). Germline V gene sequence: CDR1 MNHEY, CDR2 SVGAGI. Trimming removed 10 bases from V and 3 bases from J, with 12 bases in between. The CDR3 covers 12 residues. DNA for the CDR3: TGTGCCACCAAAAGGGGAGAAGAGACCCAGTACTTC. Protein product: CATKRGEETQYF.